This TCR beta chain was recovered during a study of cytomegalovirus exposure and HLA in healthy donors. The PCR contained 60 Vbeta and 13 Jbeta primers. Assay used: immunoSEQ multiplex PCR; TCRdb lists only in-frame clones, some missing. The repertoire includes 85,000 to 100,000 clones, roughly two thirds of them detected once, and about 2.3% sits in the top ten. Germline CDR1 SGHTA, CDR2 FQGNSA. The CDR3 covers 17 residues. Trimming removed 4 bases from V and 7 bases from J; junction bases left unmatched: 12. This chain connects TRBV7-2 to TRBJ2-2; TRBD1 aligns across 10 bases. The sample was PBMCs. The clonotype comes from a human donor in good health. The CDR3 DNA sequence: TGTGCCAGCAGCTCGTTCCGGGACAGGGGATTTGGCGGGGAGCTGTTTTTT. This codes for CASSSFRDRGFGGELFF.